This T cell receptor (beta chain) was observed in a study of T cells after yellow fever vaccination. This clonotype was observed a handful of times. The antigen remains unidentified. TCRdb analysed the 5' RACE reads with MiXCR anew, one entry per CDR3 protein. Counted here are 450,000 to 650,000 distinct CDR3 sequences, less than 25% occurring once; the ten biggest clones make up approximately 15%. General study findings and limits: Most primary-vaccination clones recurred post-booster (around 97% CD4, over 70% CD8).

Looked up from germline, CDR1 is DFQATT and CDR2 is SNEGSKA (reference sequence). V lost 1 base to trimming and J lost 1 base, with 11 bases between them. This CDR3 has 16 residues. The clonotype originates from a man aged 18 to 29 who received the YFV17D yellow fever vaccine. Material: PBMCs, obtained approximately 20 days after the first yellow fever vaccination. The chain has TRBV20-1 and TRBJ2-6, with D possibly TRBD1 on 6 matching bases. The CDR3 sequence: CSARVWGRSGANVLTF. In DNA form, the CDR3 reads TGCAGTGCTAGAGTCTGGGGGCGGTCTGGGGCCAACGTCCTGACTTTC.